One and the same sample provided the 27 T cell receptor beta chains below, sequenced in a study of cytomegalovirus exposure and HLA in healthy donors. PCR amplification relied on 60 Vbeta primers (plus 13 Jbeta primers). This table comes from immunoSEQ multiplex PCR, and its TCRdb copy is limited to in-frame clones, with some not included. The sample yields tens of thousands of clones, about 70% seen once. Sequencing was done on a sample of PBMCs. These receptors came from a woman between 50 and 59 years old in good health and CMV-seropositive.

This chain links TRBV5-4 with TRBJ2-1; D gene unclear. The CDR3 has 15 residues. Trimming left V 2 bases short and J 0 bases short, with 9 bases between. The germline V gene encodes CDR1 SGHNT and CDR2 YYREEE (reference sequence). The CDR3 DNA reads as TGTGCCAGCAGCTTAGTAGCTAGCTCCTACAATGAGCAGTTCTTC. Its translation: CASSLVASSYNEQFF.

This clone was counted between two and nine times. This chain links TRBV2 with TRBJ1-5; tentative D call: TRBD1 (5 bases). Germline loops: CDR1 SNHLY, CDR2 FYNNEI. The CDR3 is 15 residues long. The ends were cut back, 6 bases at V and 2 bases at J, with 14 bases in the middle. This CDR3 is CASRTRDSGNQPQHF. As DNA, the CDR3 is TGTGCCAGCAGAACTCGGGACTCCGGCAATCAGCCCCAGCATTTT.

This clone occurred a few times. The V and J genes are TRBV9 and TRBJ2-3; the match to TRBD1 covers 7 bases. The CDR3 extends over 15 amino acids. Germline V gene data show CDR1 as SGDLS and CDR2 as YYNGEE. V lost 3 bases and J lost 6; bases outside the gene matches: 10. CDR3 region: CASSAQRTGRDTQYF. In nucleotides, the CDR3 is TGTGCCAGCAGCGCCCAAAGGACAGGCAGGGATACGCAGTATTTT.

V usage is TRBV7-9 and J usage is TRBJ2-3; 8 nucleotides align to TRBD1. Germline V gives CDR1 SEHNR, CDR2 FQNEAQ (reference sequence). The CDR3 runs 16 residues. With V trimmed by 4 bases and J by 0 bases, 6 bases remained unmatched. The CDR3 is CASSSLWTGSTDTQYF. The CDR3 nucleotides are TGTGCCAGCAGCTCCCTGTGGACAGGGAGCACAGATACGCAGTATTTT. Looking up the rest from reference TRBV7-9 and TRBJ2-3 gives the full variable domain: DTGVSQNPRHKITKRGQNVTFRCDPISEHNRLYWYRQTLGQGPEFLTYFQNEAQLEKSRLLSDRFSAERPKGSFSTLEIQRTEQGDSAMYLCASSSLWTGSTDTQYFGPGTRLTVL.

The CDR3 DNA reads TGTGCCAGCAGCGGCAGTCCAGGGCTGCTCTATGGCTACACCTTC. Its translation: CASSGSPGLLYGYTF. The chain couples TRBV7-2 to TRBJ1-2, with D possibly matching TRBD1 (5 bases). Trimming left V 5 bases short and J 4 bases short, with 17 bases between. The CDR3 length is 15 residues. Germline CDR1 reads SGHTA; CDR2 reads FQGNSA.

This chain connects TRBV5-4 to TRBJ2-7, with 8 bases aligning to TRBD1. The CDR3 has 14 amino acids. CDR1 is SGHNT, CDR2 YYREEE, per germline (reference sequence). The V and J ends lost 4 bases and 4 bases, in that order; junction bases with no gene match: 7. CDR3 amino acids: CASSPDRDAYEQYF. The CDR3 coding sequence is TGTGCCAGCAGCCCGGACAGGGATGCTTACGAGCAGTACTTC.

The chain has TRBV5-1 and TRBJ2-2; 10 nucleotides align to TRBD2. Germline lookup yields CDR1 SGHRS and CDR2 YFSETQ. V dropped 6 bases and J dropped 1; count of bases not matched to a gene: 3. The CDR3 spans 15 residues. The CDR3 DNA sequence: TGCGCCAGCACCAGACTAGCGGGGAACACCGGGGAGCTGTTTTTT. Residues: CASTRLAGNTGELFF.

The gene calls are TRBV4-1 and TRBJ1-3; a possible D gene is TRBD1 (5 bases). Germline CDR1 is MGHRA and CDR2 is YSYEKL. Trimming removed 1 base from V and 1 base from J, with 20 bases in between. CDR3 length: 19 residues. DNA of the CDR3: TGCGCCAGCAGCCAAGGAACCCCCGGACACCGATTTTCTGGAAACACCATATATTTT. This encodes CASSQGTPGHRFSGNTIYF.

CDR3 region: CASSTGQSTEQFF. In nucleotides, the CDR3 is TGTGCCAGTAGTACGGGACAGTCCACGGAGCAGTTCTTC. This rearrangement joins TRBV19 to TRBJ2-1; TRBD1 agrees at 7 bases. Trimming cost V 4 bases and J 10 bases; bases outside gene matches: 7. This CDR3 region has 13 residues. Per germline, CDR1 LNHDA and CDR2 SQIVND (reference sequence).

The gene calls are TRBV18 and TRBJ1-1; 8 bases line up with TRBD1. V lost 2 bases to trimming and J lost 1 base; unmatched junction nucleotides: 6. Germline loops: CDR1 KGHSH, CDR2 LQKENI. This CDR3 has 16 amino acids. This CDR3 is CASSPAGGTGNTEAFF. CDR3 sequence (DNA): TGTGCCAGCTCACCAGCTGGCGGGACAGGGAACACTGAAGCTTTCTTT.

The chain couples TRBV28 to TRBJ2-3; 8 bases align to TRBD2. Trimming cost V 1 base and J 3 bases; bases outside gene matches: 6. This CDR3 is 16 amino acids long. CDR1 is MDHEN, CDR2 SYDVKM, per germline. The CDR3, as DNA: TGTGCCAGCAGTTTATTTGCGGGAGGTCGGACAGATACGCAGTATTTT. Residues: CASSLFAGGRTDTQYF.

The chain recombines TRBV5-6 with TRBJ2-1; 10 bases are a match to TRBD2. The CDR3 sequence is 13 residues long. The germline V gene encodes CDR1 SGHDT and CDR2 YYEEEE. Germline trimming cut 7 bases from V and 4 bases from J; bases unmatched to any gene: 2. CDR3 bases: TGTGCCAGCTGTAGCGGGGGGTACAATGAGCAGTTCTTC. Encoded protein: CASCSGGYNEQFF.

The chain recombines TRBV5-4 with TRBJ2-7; 8 bases agree with TRBD2. The V gene end was trimmed by 4 bases and the J gene end by 3 bases; junction bases not matched to a gene: 9. The CDR3 is made up of 15 amino acids. The germline V gene has CDR1 SGHNT and CDR2 YYREEE (reference sequence). Here the CDR3 DNA reads TGTGCCAGCAGCCCTGAGGGAAGCGGGAGCTACGAGCAGTACTTC. Protein: CASSPEGSGSYEQYF.

This rearrangement joins TRBV28 to TRBJ2-7; TRBD2 agrees at 11 bases. Trimming cost V 2 bases and J 7 bases; bases outside gene matches: 1. The CDR3 loop spans 13 amino acids. Germline lookup yields CDR1 MDHEN and CDR2 SYDVKM. The CDR3 region is CASSLGTSGEQYF. The CDR3 nucleotides read TGTGCCAGCAGTTTAGGGACTAGCGGAGAGCAGTACTTC.

The V gene is TRBV5-1, the J gene TRBJ1-2; D is perhaps TRBD1 (5 bases). Trimming shortened V by 3 bases and J by 3 bases, and 21 bases separated the two germline ends. Germline CDR1 is SGHRS and CDR2 is YFSETQ. This CDR3 spans 17 amino acids. The CDR3 sequence is CASSSIQGAATYYGYTF. The CDR3 coding sequence is TGCGCCAGCAGCTCGATCCAAGGGGCTGCCACATACTATGGCTACACCTTC.

The V and J genes are TRBV7-9 and TRBJ2-7; 9 nucleotides align to TRBD1. The J segment lost 6 bases and the V segment lost 4 bases, leaving 4 bases of the junction unmatched. The V gene's germline CDR1 is SEHNR and CDR2 FQNEAQ (reference sequence). This CDR3 contains 13 residues. CDR3 nucleotides: TGTGCCAGCAGCTCCTTACAGGGGGCCGAGCAGTACTTC. Its translation: CASSSLQGAEQYF. Using reference TRBV7-9 and TRBJ2-7 for the parts outside the CDR3, the full variable domain is DTGVSQNPRHKITKRGQNVTFRCDPISEHNRLYWYRQTLGQGPEFLTYFQNEAQLEKSRLLSDRFSAERPKGSFSTLEIQRTEQGDSAMYLCASSSLQGAEQYFGPGTRLTVT.

The chain uses TRBV7-2 and TRBJ1-2, with D uncertain. This CDR3 has 13 residues. Per germline, CDR1 SGHTA and CDR2 FQGNSA. The ends were cut back, 5 bases at V and 0 bases at J, with 7 bases in the middle. CDR3 residues: CASSGQTNYGYTF. CDR3 DNA sequence: TGTGCCAGCAGCGGGCAGACTAACTATGGCTACACCTTC.

This clone occurred a few times. The rearrangement uses TRBV6-5 and TRBJ2-5, with TRBD2 matching over 8 bases. Matching the DNA end better, TRBJ2-7 makes the J call doubtful. CDR1 and CDR2 from the germline V gene are MNHEY and SVGAGI. This CDR3 spans 13 amino acids. CDR3 nucleotides: TGTGCCAGCAGCCGTGGACTAGCAGACGAGCAGTACTTC. The encoded protein is CASSRGLADEQYF.

The chain has TRBV2 and TRBJ2-3; 10 positions match TRBD1. Germline assignment: CDR1 SNHLY and CDR2 FYNNEI. The CDR3 consists of 13 residues. The J segment lost 10 bases and the V segment lost 4 bases, leaving 5 bases of the junction unmatched. CDR3 protein: CASSVTGTGAQYF. CDR3 nucleotide sequence: TGTGCCAGCAGTGTTACAGGGACAGGGGCGCAGTATTTT.

This clone showed up just a few times. The chain has TRBV6-4 and TRBJ2-3, with 10 bases that match TRBD2. Losses at the gene ends were 2 bases for V and 4 bases for J; bases not matched to a gene: 0. CDR3 length: 14 amino acids. Germline CDR1 and CDR2: MRHNA and SNTAGT. The CDR3 loop reads CASSDLAGADTQYF. DNA for the CDR3: TGTGCCAGCAGTGACCTAGCGGGAGCAGATACGCAGTATTTT.

This chain connects TRBV28 to TRBJ2-1; TRBD2 matches at 9 bases. CDR3 length: 15 amino acids. The V and J ends lost 2 bases and 9 bases, in that order; junction bases with no gene match: 8. CDR1 is MDHEN and CDR2 is SYDVKM in the germline V gene. The CDR3 sequence is CASSLESSGVLEQFF. The CDR3 DNA follows: TGTGCCAGCAGTTTAGAGTCTAGCGGGGTGCTTGAGCAGTTCTTC.

The V and J genes are TRBV11-2 and TRBJ1-6; 8 nucleotides align to TRBD1. This CDR3 has 14 amino acids. CDR1 and CDR2 from the germline V gene are SGHAT and FQNNGV. With V trimmed by 3 bases and J by 9 bases, 4 bases remained unmatched. The chain's CDR3 is CASSFQGASSPLHF. The CDR3 DNA reads TGTGCCAGCAGCTTCCAGGGGGCTTCTTCACCCCTCCACTTT.

The chain couples TRBV2 to TRBJ2-3; 8 nucleotides match TRBD1. CDR1 and CDR2 (germline): SNHLY, FYNNEI. This CDR3 spans 12 amino acids. In DNA form, the CDR3 reads TGTGTCGTCGGACAGGGAATAGATACGCAGTATTTT. Translation: CVVGQGIDTQYF.

The J gene is TRBJ2-1, the V gene TRBV2; a weak D match, TRBD1 (6 bases). This CDR3 is built from 12 residues. CDR1 and CDR2 (germline): SNHLY, FYNNEI. Trimming took 8 bases from V and 9 from J, leaving 14 bases between them. The CDR3: CASGGSDSEQFF. The CDR3 nucleotides read TGTGCCAGCGGGGGCTCAGACAGTGAGCAGTTCTTC.

The CDR3, as DNA: TGTGCCAGTCGACAGGGTGAAACTGGCTACACCTTC. This encodes CASRQGETGYTF. This rearrangement joins TRBV19 to TRBJ1-2; 7 nucleotides match TRBD1. The germline V gene encodes CDR1 LNHDA and CDR2 SQIVND (reference sequence). Trimming removed 8 bases from V and 7 bases from J; junction bases left unmatched: 7. The CDR3 length is 12 residues.

This clone occurred once. This sequence joins TRBV11-2 and TRBJ1-1; no clear D gene. V shed 2 bases and J shed 3 bases, with 10 bases lying between them. Germline values: CDR1 SGHAT, CDR2 FQNNGV. The length of the CDR3 is 14 residues. This CDR3 is CASSLISVDTEAFF. DNA of the CDR3: TGTGCCAGCAGCTTAATCTCGGTGGACACTGAAGCTTTCTTT.

The genes are TRBV27 and TRBJ2-5; 9 bases fit TRBD2. With 3 bases clipped from V and 2 bases from J, the junction kept 4 bases outside the gene matches. This CDR3 has 15 amino acids. The germline CDR1 and CDR2 sequences are MNHEY and SMNVEV (reference sequence). CDR3 amino acids: CASSLLAGLQETQYF. The DNA of the CDR3 is TGTGCCAGCAGTTTGCTAGCGGGACTTCAAGAGACCCAGTACTTC.